The 20 T cell receptor delta chains below come from one sample, sequenced in a study of γδ T cells in repeated Plasmodium falciparum infection. TCRdb re-analyzed the multiplex PCR reads via CATT. This table holds around 86,000 delta-chain clones, around 1.4% found once. Vgamma9/Vdelta2+ and Vdelta2-negative gammadelta T cells were flow-sorted from PBMC for bulk sequencing. Material for sequencing was gamma-delta T cells from blood. These TCRs come from a pool of human donors (malaria-infected and uninfected, not separated).

Worth noting for this clone: The protein given by TCRdb reflects a much larger clone and differs at residue 5 from this DNA's translation, likely from a read error; the protein shown is the DNA's translation. The chain links TRDV2 to TRDJ3; 9 bases map to TRDD3. The J gene is absent in TCRdb and was assigned here via DNA matching to germline. Germline CDR1 GEAIGNYY, CDR2 EKD. The CDR3 has 17 residues. Trimming at V came to 2 bases and at J to 5 bases, leaving 6 bases not matched to a gene. The CDR3 is CACDMVGDSRDTRQMFF. The CDR3, as DNA: TGTGCCTGTGACATGGTGGGGGATAGCCGGGACACCCGACAGATGTTTTTC.

This clone appeared a few times. The TCRdb protein, from a much larger clone, departs from this DNA's translation at residue 3, likely by read error; the protein shown derives from the DNA. For the CDR3, the DNA is TGTGCCCGTGACCCTTTACTGGGGGACGACACCGATAAACTCATCTTT. Protein product: CARDPLLGDDTDKLIF. The chain links TRDV2 to TRDJ1; 9 bases map to TRDD3. The J gene was missing in TCRdb and was found by matching the end of the DNA to germline. CDR1 is GEAIGNYY and CDR2 is EKD in the germline V gene. CDR3 length equals 16 residues.

Turning to this clone: TCRdb records a much larger clone's protein for this DNA, with a difference at residue 20 that likely arises from a read error; the protein given is the translation of the DNA. No J gene was assigned, while the V gene was called as TRDV1; TRDD3, as called in the table, went unchecked against the DNA. From germline, CDR1 is TSWWSYY and CDR2 QGS. The CDR3 extends over 21 amino acids. The CDR3 reads CALGELFLPNWGIRAPFKLTF. As DNA, the CDR3 is TGTGCTCTTGGGGAACTATTCCTGCCTAACTGGGGGATACGTGCCCCCTTCAAACTCACCTTT.

Points on this clone: The protein given by TCRdb reflects a much larger clone and differs at residue 3 from this DNA's translation, likely from a read error; the protein shown is the DNA's translation. This chain connects TRDV1 to TRDJ1; D is perhaps TRDD3 (6 bases). CDR1 and CDR2 from the germline V gene are TSWWSYY and QGS. The CDR3 extends over 14 amino acids. The DNA of the CDR3 is TGTGCTTTTGGGGGTCCTGGTGACACCGATAAACTCATCTTT. Translating it yields CAFGGPGDTDKLIF.

To note about this clone: The protein TCRdb gives is from a much larger clone and does not agree with this DNA's translation at residue 5, likely a read error; the protein shown here comes from the DNA. Here the CDR3 reads CACDAGDTPLFSWDTRQMFF. DNA for the CDR3: TGTGCCTGTGACGCTGGGGATACCCCCCTATTCTCCTGGGACACCCGACAGATGTTTTTC. This chain uses TRDV2 with TRDJ3; 8 bases map to TRDD3. In the absence of a J gene in TCRdb, the DNA was matched to germline to assign it here. Losses at the gene ends were 3 bases for V and 0 bases for J; bases not matched to a gene: 12. Germline CDR1 GEAIGNYY, CDR2 EKD. The CDR3 is made up of 20 amino acids.

This clone has ten or more counts. TCRdb lists the protein of a much larger clone for this DNA, which differs at residue 9, so this is likely a read error; the protein given here is translated from the DNA itself. The V gene is TRDV2, the J gene TRDJ1; possibly TRDD3 for D (6 bases). The J gene was missing in TCRdb and was found by matching the end of the DNA to germline. CDR1 is GEAIGNYY, CDR2 EKD, per germline. The germline V and J ends were trimmed by 0 bases and 0 bases, with 22 bases remaining between them. CDR3 length: 19 residues. The DNA for the CDR3 is TGTGCCTGTGACACCGTAGGTGGGAGATACGTGGGGTACACCGATAAACTCATCTTT. Translating gives CACDTVGGRYVGYTDKLIF.

This clone has only a few counts. TCRdb pairs this DNA with a much larger clone's protein that differs at residue 14, likely a read error; the protein shown was translated from the DNA. The chain employs TRDV2 and TRDJ1; 11 bases align to TRDD3. Germline assignment: CDR1 GEAIGNYY and CDR2 EKD. The CDR3 consists of 19 residues. The CDR3 sequence is CACDTGGTGGYKEDDKLIF. In nucleotides, the CDR3 is TGTGCCTGTGACACCGGTGGTACTGGGGGATATAAGGAGGACGATAAGCTCATCTTT.

This clone was seen a handful of times. This probably arose from a read error, given a far larger clone one base away. Other DNA sequences within the sample encode an identical CDR3. CDR3 in DNA: TGTGCTCTTGGGGGTATTCTACGGTTCAGACTCGGTACTGGCTACACCGATAAACTCATCTTT. Translation gives CALGGILRFRLGTGYTDKLIF. The genes are TRDV1 and TRDJ1; a possible D gene is TRDD3 (5 bases). Trimming took off 4 bases at V and 0 bases at J, with 30 bases between the two ends. This CDR3 comprises 21 residues. Per the germline V gene, CDR1 is TSWWSYY and CDR2 is QGS.

This clone was observed many times. This sequence is one base from a far larger clone and is likely a read error. The sample contains more than one DNA sequence encoding this CDR3. The chain carries TRDV2 and TRDJ1; possible D gene TRDD3, 6 bases. TCRdb gives no J gene; it was assigned here by matching the DNA to germline. This CDR3 contains 18 residues. Looked up from germline, CDR1 is GEAIGNYY and CDR2 is EKD. CDR3 DNA: TGTGCCTGTGACACCGTAAGTCAAGGGGGAAAGTACACCGACAAACTCATCTTT. It codes for CACDTVSQGGKYTDKLIF.

This clone occurred a few times. This likely reflects a read error, since a far larger clone is one base away. The sample holds other DNA sequences that translate to the same CDR3. The gene calls are TRDV1 and TRDJ1, with 8 nucleotides matching TRDD3. TCRdb records no J gene; here it was assigned by comparing the DNA to germline. Germline V gives CDR1 TSWWSYY, CDR2 QGS. This CDR3 has 19 residues. The CDR3 loop is CALGELSYQGDSYTDKLIF. CDR3 nucleotides: TGTGCTCTCGGGGAACTATCCTACCAGGGGGATAGCTACACCGATAAACTCATCTTT.

As regards this clone: Only one base separates this from a far larger clonotype, so it likely reflects a read error. Other DNA sequences in this specimen translate into the identical CDR3. J gene calling gave no result, while the V gene is TRDV2; the D call in the table, TRDD3, was not verified against the DNA. This CDR3 contains 21 residues. Per germline, CDR1 GEAIGNYY and CDR2 EKD. The CDR3, as DNA: TGTGCCTGTGACACCGTGCCGGTGGGGGATAAAGGGCAGGAGTACACCGATAAGCTCATCTTT. This encodes CACDTVPVGDKGQEYTDKLIF.

This clone came up a few times. The mismatch at residue 4 between this DNA's translation and the TCRdb protein of a much larger clone likely reflects a read error; the protein shown is translated from the DNA. The rearrangement uses TRDV2 and TRDJ3; D may be TRDD2 or TRDD3 (5 bases each). Matching the DNA to germline supplied the J gene, which TCRdb does not give. CDR3 size: 21 residues. V lost 5 bases and J lost 0, with 25 bases in between. Germline loops: CDR1 GEAIGNYY, CDR2 EKD. CDR3 residues: CACGPRNTGGFLSWDTRQMFF. The CDR3 DNA reads as TGTGCCTGTGGTCCTCGAAACACTGGCGGATTCCTCTCCTGGGACACCCGACAGATGTTTTTC.

Notes on this clone: Since a far larger clone is one base different, this is likely a read error. Other nucleotide sequences from this sample produce the same CDR3. The V gene is TRDV1, the J gene TRDJ1; 7 nucleotides line up with TRDD3. The J gene was missing in TCRdb and was found by matching the end of the DNA to germline. The CDR3 runs 17 residues. Trimming cost V 2 bases and J 5 bases; bases outside gene matches: 14. Germline V lookup: CDR1 TSWWSYY, CDR2 QGS. The CDR3 region has the DNA TGTGCTCTTGGGGAATATAGCCTGGGATACTACCGGGATAAACTCATCTTT. Translated, it gives CALGEYSLGYYRDKLIF.

This clone was recorded at least ten times. This likely reflects a read error, since a far larger clone is one base away. The same CDR3 also results from other DNA sequences found in this sample. The chain couples TRDV2 to TRDJ1, with 8 positions matching TRDD3. In the absence of a J gene in TCRdb, the DNA was matched to germline to assign it here. Per the germline V gene, CDR1 is GEAIGNYY and CDR2 is EKD. This CDR3 region has 12 residues. Trimming took 7 bases from V and 2 from J; bases not matched to a gene: 2. The CDR3 here is CACDWGTDKLIF. The CDR3 bases are TGTGCCTGCGACTGGGGGACCGATAAACTCATCTTT.

This clone appeared a few times. TCRdb records a much larger clone's protein for this DNA, with a difference at residue 11 that likely arises from a read error; the protein given is the translation of the DNA. V is TRDV2 and J is TRDJ1; the D is unclear. Assignment of the J gene here rests on matching the DNA to germline, because TCRdb gives none. Trimming took off 3 bases at V and 4 bases at J, with 17 bases between the two ends. Germline-derived CDR1 and CDR2 are GEAIGNYY and EKD. The CDR3 sequence is 15 residues long. The CDR3 nucleotides are TGTGCCTGTGACCCCTTACAACGTCCGCACGATAAACTCATCTTT. Translation gives CACDPLQRPHDKLIF.

This sequence joins TRDV1 and TRDJ1; 10 nucleotides match TRDD3. Since TCRdb gives no J gene, matching the DNA to germline was used here to assign it. Germline CDR1 is TSWWSYY and CDR2 is QGS. This CDR3 contains 23 residues. After removal of 1 base from V and 0 bases from J, the junction contained 23 bases not matched to a gene. CDR3 bases: TGTGCTCTTGGGGAACACAAGGGAGTACTGGGGGATCCCCACCTGGGATACACCGATAAACTCATCTTT. This translates into CALGEHKGVLGDPHLGYTDKLIF.

In this sample, this clone turned up a few times. The amino acid sequence in TCRdb belongs to a much larger clone and departs from this DNA's translation at residue 17, likely a sequencing read error; the sequence shown is translated from the DNA. The V gene reported is TRDV1; the J gene is uncalled; the DNA was not used to check the table's D call, TRDD3. In germline, CDR1 is TSWWSYY, CDR2 QGS. The CDR3 is made up of 18 amino acids. CDR3 DNA sequence: TGTGCTCTTGGGGAACTATTCCGAGTAGCACCTCCGGCCAGACCCCTGACCTTT. Its translation is CALGELFRVAPPARPLTF.

This chain uses TRDV1 with TRDJ1, with 8 bases lining up with TRDD3. The J gene, not given by TCRdb, was assigned here from a germline match of the nucleotide sequence. V was pared by 4 bases and J by 6 bases, with 10 bases of the junction left unmatched. Germline loops: CDR1 TSWWSYY, CDR2 QGS. The CDR3 runs 15 residues. This chain's CDR3 is CALGAPLLGDNKLIF. CDR3 sequence (DNA): TGTGCTCTTGGGGCCCCCCTCCTGGGGGACAATAAACTCATCTTT.

This clone showed up many times. The chain links TRDV1 to TRDJ1; no clear D. This CDR3 region has 18 residues. Trimming pared 0 bases from V and 3 bases from J, leaving 20 bases between. Germline V gene data show CDR1 as TSWWSYY and CDR2 as QGS. The CDR3 region has the DNA TGTGCTCTTGGGGAACTAGGTCTGCCCTGGATCCACTCCGATAAACTCATCTTT. Translation gives CALGELGLPWIHSDKLIF.

A remark on this clone: Given a far larger clone just one base away, this is likely a sequencing read error. Other DNA sequences within the sample encode an identical CDR3. The V gene is TRDV2, the J gene TRDJ1, with 12 bases identical to TRDD3. In the absence of a J gene in TCRdb, the DNA was matched to germline to assign it here. V trimming: 2 bases; J trimming: 1 base; junction bases outside the gene matches: 7. The CDR3 sequence is 17 residues long. Germline V lookup: CDR1 GEAIGNYY, CDR2 EKD. CDR3 DNA: TGTGCCTGTGACAGCCTACTGGGGGATACAGGCACCGATAAACTCATCTTT. It codes for CACDSLLGDTGTDKLIF.